This T cell receptor (beta chain) was profiled in a study of CD8 T cells in Susac syndrome. Unmatched junction bases numbered 6, after V lost 2 bases and J lost 4 bases. Germline lookup yields CDR1 SEHNR and CDR2 FQNEAQ (reference sequence). This CDR3 contains 16 residues. Random hexamers primed reverse transcription of about 0.45 to 1 ug RNA. TCRdb used MiXCR to reprocess the immunoSEQ multiplex PCR reads, holding one entry per CDR3 protein. The table records 400,000 to 550,000 distinct CDR3 sequences, 75% to 90% of them present only once. This receptor was taken from a human donor with multiple sclerosis. The sequencing input was CD8+ T cells from PBMCs. The chain uses TRBV7-9 and TRBJ2-2, with 8 bases aligning to TRBD2. The CDR3 protein is CASSLLRGEGTGELFF. The CDR3 nucleotides are TGTGCCAGCAGCTTATTGCGGGGGGAAGGCACCGGGGAGCTGTTTTTT.